This T cell receptor (beta chain) was identified in a study of T cells after yellow fever vaccination. Germline V gene sequence: CDR1 SEHNR, CDR2 FQNEAQ (reference sequence). Trimming stripped 2 bases from V and 3 bases from J, with 14 bases between. The CDR3 is 15 amino acids. This clonotype came up many times. A single record per CDR3 protein comes from TCRdb applying MiXCR to the 5' RACE reads. The sample contains 15,000 to 20,000 distinct CDR3 sequences, around 4% of which appear only once. The TCR sequence derives from a man younger than 40 who received the YFV17D yellow fever vaccine. This sequence joins TRBV7-9 and TRBJ2-7, with unresolved D. The sequenced sample was PBMCs, either bulk or a sorted T-cell subset (CD4+, CD8+, memory, or dextramer-sorted; not recorded which), obtained 15 days after the yellow fever booster vaccination. This chain's CDR3 is CASSLSIGSRYEQYF. The CDR3 nucleotides read TGTGCCAGCAGCTTAAGTATAGGGTCTCGCTACGAGCAGTACTTC.